One sample yielded the 22 T cell receptor beta chains listed below, sequenced in a study of T cells in Graves' hyperthyroidism and ophthalmopathy. The source material, RNA transcripts, was used to amplify TCR beta CDR3 regions. During a first-round RT-PCR of the TCR CDR3, the HTBI primer set was used. TCRdb processed the multiplex PCR reads anew with MiXCR; each CDR3 protein has one entry. Here the sample spans more than 350,000 distinct CDR3 sequences, approximately 16% being singletons. Sequencing was done on a sample of blood. The receptors here all came from a woman aged 55-69 years with Graves' ophthalmopathy.

The sample holds a few counts of this clonotype. The rearrangement links TRBV20-1 to TRBJ2-3; D may be TRBD2 (5 bases). V was cut by 6 bases and J by 4 bases, with 17 bases left in between. CDR1 is DFQATT, CDR2 SNEGSKA, per germline (reference sequence). CDR3 length equals 14 residues. Here the CDR3 reads CSAPQRGRPDTQYF. CDR3 nucleotides: TGCAGTGCCCCCCAGCGCGGGCGGCCAGATACGCAGTATTTT.

The table lists this clonotype with a few counts. The chain joins TRBV10-3 to TRBJ1-1, with D unresolved. CDR3 length: 15 residues. Germline-derived CDR1 and CDR2 are ENHRY and SYGVKD. V was cut by 6 bases and J by 1 base, with 15 bases left in between. The CDR3 bases are TGTGCCATCAGAGAAACAACGACCGCGAACACTGAAGCTTTCTTT. Translating it yields CAIRETTTANTEAFF.

The chain couples TRBV6-1 to TRBJ2-4; D is unresolved. Germline lookup yields CDR1 MNHNS and CDR2 SASEGT. The CDR3 extends over 14 amino acids. Trimming removed 3 bases at V and 2 bases at J, with 8 bases between. The CDR3 loop is CASSDWGTKNIQYF. The CDR3 nucleotides are TGTGCCAGCAGTGACTGGGGAACCAAAAACATTCAGTACTTC.

As concerns this clonotype: An end of the junction does not agree with germline; a read error may underlie this. V usage is TRBV5-1 and J usage is TRBJ2-1; 11 bases map to TRBD2. The CDR3 is 15 amino acids. Germline V gene lookup returns CDR1 SGHRS and CDR2 YFSETQ. CDR3: CTSKGLAGSHNEQFF. The CDR3 DNA is TGCACCAGCAAAGGACTAGCGGGTTCCCACAATGAGCAGTTCTTC.

Many counts were recorded for this clonotype. The J gene is TRBJ2-2, the V gene TRBV28, with TRBD1 matching 7 bases. The ends lost 3 bases at V and 8 bases at J; junction bases unmatched: 12. Per the germline V gene, CDR1 is MDHEN and CDR2 is SYDVKM. This CDR3 is built from 16 residues. The CDR3 DNA is TGTGCCAGCAGTTTTACCACGACAGGGCGTTTAGGGGAGCTGTTTTTT. It specifies CASSFTTTGRLGELFF. The full variable domain, rest sourced from reference TRBV28 and TRBJ2-2, is DVKVTQSSRYLVKRTGEKVFLECVQDMDHENMFWYRQDPGLGLRLIYFSYDVKMKEKGDIPEGYSVSREKKERFSLILESASTNQTSMYLCASSFTTTGRLGELFFGEGSRLTVL.

This clonotype was counted at least ten times. The rearrangement uses TRBV5-1 and TRBJ2-3; D uncertain. The CDR3 is 14 amino acids. The V and J ends lost 5 bases and 0 bases respectively, with 10 bases between them. Germline-derived CDR1 and CDR2 are SGHRS and YFSETQ. CDR3 sequence (DNA): TGCGCCAGCAGTTCAGACCGGAGCACAGATACGCAGTATTTT. It translates to CASSSDRSTDTQYF.

Worth noting for this clonotype: A much larger clone differs by one base, so this may be a read error. J is TRBJ1-1 and V is TRBV28; no clear D. The germline gives CDR1 MDHEN, CDR2 SYDVKM. V dropped 11 bases and J dropped 8 bases, with 21 bases sitting between them. There are 13 residues in the CDR3. The CDR3 reads CAGTPGGFGEAFF. DNA for the CDR3: TGTGCCGGCACCCCCGGAGGGTTCGGGGAAGCTTTCTTT.

With respect to this clonotype: A much larger clone sits a single nucleotide away, making a read error possible. The rearrangement uses TRBV6-1 and TRBJ2-7; 12 bases align to TRBD1. Germline V gene data show CDR1 as MNHNS and CDR2 as SASEGT. CDR3 size: 14 residues. The CDR3 DNA follows: TGTGCCAGCAGTGCAGGGACAGGGGGCGTCGAGCGGTACTTC. Protein product: CASSAGTGGVERYF.

This clonotype was observed at least ten times. The rearrangement links TRBV28 to TRBJ2-3; 9 bases map to TRBD1. In germline, CDR1 is MDHEN, CDR2 SYDVKM. The V and J ends lost 6 bases and 1 base, in that order; junction bases with no gene match: 2. CDR3 length: 14 residues. CDR3 bases: TGTGCCAGCAGCAACAGGGGGCGCACAGATACGCAGTATTTT. Translated: CASSNRGRTDTQYF. The whole variable domain, filled in from reference TRBV28 and TRBJ2-3, reads DVKVTQSSRYLVKRTGEKVFLECVQDMDHENMFWYRQDPGLGLRLIYFSYDVKMKEKGDIPEGYSVSREKKERFSLILESASTNQTSMYLCASSNRGRTDTQYFGPGTRLTVL.

This clonotype was detected many times. The genes are TRBV20-1 and TRBJ2-7; D is unresolved. The germline V and J ends were trimmed by 6 bases and 2 bases, with 11 bases remaining between them. Germline CDR1 is DFQATT and CDR2 is SNEGSKA (reference sequence). This CDR3 has 12 amino acids. The CDR3 sequence is CSAGRRTYEQYF. Here the CDR3 DNA reads TGCAGTGCCGGGCGGCGGACCTACGAGCAGTACTTC.

The chain is built from TRBV7-6 and TRBJ2-1, with 13 bases fitting TRBD2. CDR1 and CDR2 from the germline V gene are SGHVS and FNYEAQ. The CDR3 has 18 residues. V shed 5 bases and J 4 bases; nucleotides not matched to a gene: 11. CDR3 in DNA: TGTGCCAGCAGCCTAACCTTTCCGACTAGCGGGGGGTACAATGAGCAGTTCTTC. Amino acid sequence: CASSLTFPTSGGYNEQFF. The full variable domain, with the rest looked up from reference TRBV7-6 and TRBJ2-1, is GAGVSQSPRYKVTKRGQDVALRCDPISGHVSLYWYRQALGQGPEFLTYFNYEAQQDKSGLPNDRFSAERPEGSISTLTIQRTEQRDSAMYRCASSLTFPTSGGYNEQFFGPGTRLTVL.

The J gene is TRBJ1-5, the V gene TRBV19; the D is unclear. Germline V gene data show CDR1 as LNHDA and CDR2 as SQIVND (reference sequence). The ends were cut back, 1 base at V and 6 bases at J, with 4 bases in the middle. This CDR3 has 12 residues. CDR3 protein: CASSIGRQPQHF. The CDR3 DNA follows: TGTGCCAGTAGTATAGGACGTCAGCCCCAGCATTTT.

Details on this clonotype: This may arise from a read error, as a much more abundant clone is one base away. The genes are TRBV7-8 and TRBJ2-1; D call uncertain. This CDR3 comprises 14 residues. Deletions cut 5 bases from V and 5 bases from J, with 13 bases between. Per the germline V gene, CDR1 is SGHVS and CDR2 is FQNEAQ. CDR3 in DNA: TGTGCCAGCAGCGCCCGACAAGTCCACAATGAGCAGTTCTTC. This codes for CASSARQVHNEQFF.

The chain recombines TRBV20-1 with TRBJ1-2, with D possibly matching TRBD1 (6 bases). Trimming removed 6 bases from V and 0 bases from J, with 11 bases in between. This CDR3 is built from 13 residues. CDR1 and CDR2 from the germline V gene are DFQATT and SNEGSKA (reference sequence). The CDR3 is CSAETGSNYGYTF. CDR3 nucleotides: TGCAGTGCCGAGACAGGCTCTAACTATGGCTACACCTTC.

This clonotype was counted between two and nine times. The genes are TRBV6-1 and TRBJ2-6; D is uncertain. Per the germline V gene, CDR1 is MNHNS and CDR2 is SASEGT. CDR3 length: 15 residues. V was cut by 5 bases and J by 0 bases, with 8 bases left in between. Here the CDR3 reads CASSPAGSGANVLTF. The CDR3 DNA sequence: TGTGCCAGCAGTCCGGCCGGCTCTGGGGCCAACGTCCTGACTTTC.

This clonotype was seen many times. The J gene is TRBJ2-7, the V gene TRBV6-1; no clear D gene. V was trimmed by 4 bases and J by 2 bases, leaving 15 bases between them. Germline V CDR1 and CDR2: MNHNS, SASEGT. The CDR3 runs to 15 residues. The CDR3 DNA sequence: TGTGCCAGCAGTGTTGCGGACGAACATACCTACGAGCAGTACTTC. Amino acid sequence: CASSVADEHTYEQYF.

The sample holds a few counts of this clonotype. The chain recombines TRBV28 with TRBJ2-7, with D possibly matching TRBD1 (6 bases). V lost 4 bases to trimming and J lost 3 bases, with 13 bases between them. The CDR3 is made up of 14 amino acids. Per the germline V gene, CDR1 is MDHEN and CDR2 is SYDVKM. The CDR3 nucleotides read TGTGCCAGCAGTTCACATCAACAGGGCTACGAGCAGTACTTC. It codes for CASSSHQQGYEQYF.

This clonotype was observed at least ten times. The chain has TRBV11-2 and TRBJ2-3; TRBD2 agrees at 8 bases. Germline values: CDR1 SGHAT, CDR2 FQNNGV. This CDR3 has 14 amino acids. V lost 3 bases and J lost 2; bases outside the gene matches: 1. Here the CDR3 reads CASSFGGDTDTQYF. CDR3 bases: TGTGCCAGCAGCTTCGGGGGGGACACAGATACGCAGTATTTT. The full variable domain, its missing parts supplied by reference TRBV11-2 and TRBJ2-3, is EAGVAQSPRYKIIEKRQSVAFWCNPISGHATLYWYQQILGQGPKLLIQFQNNGVVDDSQLPKDRFSAERLKGVDSTLKIQPAKLEDSAVYLCASSFGGDTDTQYFGPGTRLTVL.

This clonotype was picked up many times. This chain links TRBV6-5 with TRBJ2-5; D might be TRBD1 (8 bases). The germline gives CDR1 MNHEY, CDR2 SVGAGI. V lost 0 bases and J 5 bases, leaving 10 bases between the germline ends. This CDR3 has 14 residues. Written as DNA, the CDR3 is TGTGCCAGCAGTTACTCACAGGGGGGGGAGACCCAGTACTTC. This encodes CASSYSQGGETQYF.

This clonotype was seen more than once but under ten times. The chain employs TRBV6-1 and TRBJ1-5, with D hard to call. V lost 0 bases and J lost 5, with 5 bases in between. The CDR3 consists of 13 residues. Germline loops: CDR1 MNHNS, CDR2 SASEGT. The DNA for the CDR3 is TGTGCCAGCAGTGAAGCCCGTTATCAGCCCCAGCATTTT. Translation: CASSEARYQPQHF.

This clonotype was counted a few times. The V call is TRBV15, the J call TRBJ2-7; maybe TRBD2 (5 bases). Germline V lookup: CDR1 LNHNV, CDR2 YYDKDF (reference sequence). This CDR3 has 15 amino acids. V dropped 0 bases and J dropped 3 bases, with 12 bases sitting between them. CDR3 nucleotides: TGTGCCACCAGCAGAGATCCTAGCCGGAGCTACGAGCAGTACTTC. Protein sequence: CATSRDPSRSYEQYF.

The table lists this clonotype with many counts. This chain uses TRBV7-9 with TRBJ1-1; a possible D gene is TRBD1 (5 bases). The CDR3 runs 13 residues. Germline V lookup: CDR1 SEHNR, CDR2 FQNEAQ (reference sequence). The V end lost 4 bases, the J end lost 10 bases, and 16 bases lay between the germline ends. The chain's CDR3 is CASSSREARVAFF. DNA for the CDR3: TGTGCCAGCAGCTCCAGGGAGGCCCGGGTAGCTTTCTTT.